This is a list of T cell receptor beta chains from one sample in a study of blood T cells in healthy people across ages. A single record per CDR3 protein comes from TCRdb applying MiXCR to the 5' RACE reads. The sample lists 800,000 to 1,000,000 distinct CDR3 sequences; roughly 52% were seen once. Sequenced sample: blood. These receptors all come from a man younger than 40 in good health. The CDR3 runs from the conserved cysteine through the conserved F or W. A D gene is named only where the DNA matches it firmly. The listing skips clone size in some rows; elsewhere it reads once, few, many or a size class.

v_gene,d_gene,abundance,j_gene,CDR3aa,CDR3nt
TRBV6-1,TRBD2,.,TRBJ2-5,CASSSSGTISRSMETQYF,TGTGCCAGCAGCTCCAGCGGGACTATTTCCCGGAGTATGGAGACCCAGTACTTC
TRBV29-1,.,few,TRBJ1-2,CSVVGNRYGYTF,TGCAGCGTTGTGGGGAATCGCTATGGCTACACCTTC
TRBV7-2,.,medium-sized,TRBJ1-2,CASTLSMGQLYGYTF,TGTGCCAGCACCCTTAGTATGGGCCAGCTCTACGGCTACACCTTC
TRBV12-3/TRBV12-4,.,.,TRBJ2-1,CASSLAGATEQFF,TGTGCCAGCAGTTTAGCTGGGGCAACTGAGCAGTTCTTC
TRBV12-3/TRBV12-4,TRBD2,few,TRBJ2-3,CASMLAGGPVTDTQYF,TGTGCCAGCATGTTAGCGGGGGGGCCCGTCACAGATACGCAGTATTTT
TRBV6-6,TRBD2,.,TRBJ2-1,CASSYPGLANRNEQFF,TGTGCCAGCAGTTACCCGGGACTAGCGAACCGGAATGAGCAGTTCTTC
TRBV20-1,.,.,TRBJ1-1,CSAGSSNTEAFF,TGCAGTGCCGGGAGCTCAAACACTGAAGCTTTCTTT
TRBV9,.,.,TRBJ2-1,CASSVGGEGCNEQFF,TGTGCCAGCAGCGTAGGGGGGGAAGGCTGCAATGAGCAGTTCTTC
TRBV5-1,.,.,TRBJ2-1,CASSLDDLVTYNEQFF,TGCGCCAGCAGCTTGGATGATTTAGTTACCTACAATGAGCAGTTCTTC
TRBV4-1,.,.,TRBJ2-3,CATRPEQVPADTQYF,TGCGCCACCCGACCCGAACAGGTCCCGGCAGATACGCAGTATTTT
TRBV7-2,TRBD2,.,TRBJ2-1,CASSLAVLAGTYNEQFF,TGTGCCAGCAGCTTAGCGGTGTTAGCGGGGACCTACAATGAGCAGTTCTTC
TRBV4-1,TRBD1,.,TRBJ2-2,CASSPRQGETGELFF,TGCGCCAGCAGCCCCCGACAGGGGGAGACCGGGGAGCTGTTTTTT
TRBV10-2,.,.,TRBJ2-3,CASSRQRQDTQYF,TGCGCCAGCTCCAGACAGAGGCAAGATACGCAGTATTTT
TRBV6-1,TRBD2,.,TRBJ2-2,CASTLGLAGIGELFF,TGTGCCAGCACTTTAGGACTAGCGGGGATCGGGGAGCTGTTTTTT
TRBV7-2,.,.,TRBJ2-3,CASSSTGLNTDTQYF,TGTGCCAGCAGCTCCACAGGGCTAAACACAGATACGCAGTATTTT
TRBV4-3,.,.,TRBJ2-7,CASGQGGEVQYF,TGCGCCAGCGGCCAAGGTGGCGAGGTGCAGTACTTC
TRBV5-1,TRBD1,.,TRBJ2-7,CASSSGTGWDEQYF,TGCGCCAGCAGCTCCGGGACAGGGTGGGACGAGCAGTACTTC
TRBV28,TRBD2,.,TRBJ2-5,CASDAGGDHQETQYF,TGTGCCTCCGACGCGGGGGGGGACCACCAAGAGACCCAGTACTTC
TRBV28,.,.,TRBJ1-4,CASGSGNPEKLFF,TGTGCCAGCGGATCAGGGAATCCTGAAAAACTGTTTTTT
TRBV27,.,.,TRBJ2-1,CASSSERSEQFF,TGTGCCAGCAGCAGCGAGAGGAGTGAGCAGTTCTTC
TRBV20-1,.,.,TRBJ1-2,CSASLRPSNYGYTF,TGCAGTGCTAGTCTACGGCCTTCTAACTATGGCTACACCTTC
TRBV6-5,.,few,TRBJ2-3,CASSYVGTDTQYF,TGTGCCAGCAGTTACGTAGGAACAGATACGCAGTATTTT
TRBV3-1,.,.,TRBJ2-7,CASSQDPGQGGYEQYF,TGTGCCAGCAGCCAAGATCCTGGGCAGGGTGGCTACGAGCAGTACTTC
TRBV7-9,.,few,TRBJ2-5,CASSLVPSPRETQYF,TGTGCCAGCAGCTTAGTTCCATCCCCGAGGGAGACCCAGTACTTC
TRBV3-1,TRBD1,.,TRBJ2-2,CASSQYRGLDTGELFF,TGTGCCAGCAGCCAATACAGGGGGCTTGACACCGGGGAGCTGTTTTTT
TRBV10-3,TRBD2,few,TRBJ2-3,CAISESRTSGDSTDTQYF,TGTGCCATCAGTGAGTCACGGACTAGCGGGGACTCCACAGATACGCAGTATTTT
TRBV11-2,TRBD1,.,TRBJ2-3,CASSSGTGINTQYF,TGTGCCAGCAGCTCCGGGACAGGGATAAATACGCAGTATTTT
TRBV5-1,.,few,TRBJ2-1,CASSLGESEQFF,TGCGCCAGCAGCTTGGGGGAGAGTGAGCAGTTCTTC
TRBV12-3/TRBV12-4,TRBD1,.,TRBJ2-5,CASSFDRAETQYF,TGTGCCAGCAGTTTTGACAGGGCAGAGACCCAGTACTTC
TRBV20-1,.,few,TRBJ2-7,CSARPWGLYEQYF,TGCAGTGCTAGGCCATGGGGTCTCTACGAGCAGTACTTC
TRBV7-9,TRBD1,few,TRBJ1-5,CANSVRDSRYQPQHF,TGTGCCAATTCCGTCCGGGACAGTCGATATCAGCCCCAGCATTTT
TRBV3-1,TRBD2,once,TRBJ2-3,CASSRPSGGGTDTQYF,TGTGCCAGCAGCCGCCCCAGCGGGGGTGGCACAGATACGCAGTATTTT
TRBV6-6,.,.,TRBJ2-7,CASSRAIYNEQYF,TGTGCCAGCAGCCGGGCCATCTACAATGAGCAGTACTTC
TRBV7-9,.,.,TRBJ1-4,CASSYSGWEERLFF,TGTGCCAGCAGCTACTCAGGGTGGGAGGAAAGACTGTTTTTT
TRBV12-3/TRBV12-4,.,.,TRBJ2-7,CASRAGLYNEQYF,TGTGCCAGCCGGGCAGGGCTATACAATGAGCAGTACTTC
TRBV12-3/TRBV12-4,TRBD1,few,TRBJ1-2,CASTKTDRDYGYTF,TGTGCCAGCACCAAAACGGACAGGGACTATGGCTACACCTTC
TRBV11-2,.,.,TRBJ2-7,CASSPDSPLSYERYF,TGTGCCAGCAGTCCGGACAGCCCCCTCTCCTACGAGCGGTACTTC
TRBV27,.,few,TRBJ1-2,CASSFVDSSRYGYTF,TGTGCCAGCAGTTTTGTTGACTCCAGTCGCTATGGCTACACCTTC
TRBV5-1,.,.,TRBJ2-7,CASSLEPLGEQYF,TGCGCCAGCAGCTTGGAACCGCTCGGCGAGCAGTACTTC
TRBV24-1,TRBD1,.,TRBJ1-5,CATSAEDRGLNQPQHF,TGTGCCACCAGTGCCGAGGACAGGGGGCTTAATCAGCCCCAGCATTTT
TRBV7-9,.,few,TRBJ2-5,CASSLEQGWGTQYF,TGTGCCAGCAGCTTGGAACAGGGTTGGGGGACCCAGTACTTC
TRBV20-1,.,.,TRBJ2-7,CSARAPGRNYEQYF,TGCAGTGCTAGAGCCCCCGGACGTAACTACGAGCAGTACTTC
TRBV2,.,.,TRBJ1-2,CASSEEAAHYGYTF,TGTGCCAGCAGTGAGGAGGCAGCCCACTATGGCTACACCTTC